The 13 T cell receptor beta chains presented below share a single source sample, sequenced in a study of cytomegalovirus exposure and HLA in healthy donors. PCR involved 60 Vbeta and 13 Jbeta primers. The data were produced by immunoSEQ multiplex PCR, yet TCRdb's version contains in-frame clones alone and is incomplete. The table includes under 170,000 clones, 50% to 75% detected once. Sequencing was carried out using PBMCs. Receptor source: a woman aged 55-70 years in good health and CMV-seropositive.

The chain combines TRBV5-1 with TRBJ2-2, with a possible D match to TRBD2 (6 bases). Deletions cut 2 bases from V and 6 bases from J, with 8 bases between. CDR1 is SGHRS, CDR2 YFSETQ, per germline. The length of the CDR3 is 13 residues. The CDR3: CASSFGGAGELFF. The CDR3 DNA reads TGCGCCAGCAGCTTCGGGGGAGCCGGGGAGCTGTTTTTT. Drawing the rest from reference TRBV5-1 and TRBJ2-2, the complete variable domain is KAGVTQTPRYLIKTRGQQVTLSCSPISGHRSVSWYQQTPGQGLQFLFEYFSETQRNKGNFPGRFSGRQFSNSRSEMNVSTLELGDSALYLCASSFGGAGELFFGEGSRLTVL.

V gene TRBV19 combines with J gene TRBJ2-5, with 11 bases fitting TRBD2. The DNA end is more similar to TRBJ2-7, so the J call may be wrong. Germline V CDR1 and CDR2: LNHDA, SQIVND (reference sequence). CDR3 length: 17 amino acids. CDR3 residues: CASSLGTSGGGSYEQYF. CDR3 nucleotides: TGTGCCAGTAGCCTAGGGACTAGCGGAGGAGGGTCTTACGAGCAGTACTTC.

CDR3 loop: CASSPRGGETQYF. DNA of the CDR3: TGTGCCAGCAGCCCCCGGGGGGGAGAGACCCAGTACTTC. The V gene is TRBV7-2, the J gene TRBJ2-5, with TRBD2 matching over 8 bases. Germline CDR1 is SGHTA and CDR2 is FQGNSA. The CDR3 sequence is 13 residues long. V was clipped by 5 bases and J by 4 bases; unmatched bases: 3.

The J gene is TRBJ2-3, the V gene TRBV7-8; D not certain. Germline CDR1 SGHVS, CDR2 FQNEAQ. The CDR3 runs to 13 residues. The V and J ends lost 5 bases and 0 bases respectively, with 6 bases between them. Here the CDR3 DNA reads TGTGCCAGCAGCCCTACTAGCACAGATACGCAGTATTTT. Residues: CASSPTSTDTQYF. Combining the CDR3 with reference TRBV7-8 and TRBJ2-3 gives the whole variable domain GAGVSQSPRYKVAKRGQDVALRCDPISGHVSLFWYQQALGQGPEFLTYFQNEAQLDKSGLPSDRFFAERPEGSVSTLKIQRTQQEDSAVYLCASSPTSTDTQYFGPGTRLTVL.

This clone showed up many times. The CDR3 DNA reads as TGTGCCAGCGGGGGTTATGGACTAGCGGGAGAGGGTGAGCAGTTCTTC. Amino acids: CASGGYGLAGEGEQFF. This chain joins TRBV6-6 and TRBJ2-1, with 13 nucleotides matching TRBD2. Germline CDR1 is MNHNY and CDR2 is SVGAGI (reference sequence). J gave up 9 bases and V 8 bases, and 13 bases lay outside the gene matches. The CDR3 covers 16 residues.

The table lists this clone with many counts. This chain uses TRBV6-5 with TRBJ1-2; possible D gene TRBD1, 5 bases. The germline gives CDR1 MNHEY, CDR2 SVGAGI. The ends were cut back, 4 bases at V and 2 bases at J, with 8 bases in the middle. This CDR3 region has 13 residues. The CDR3 is CASSSGQNYGYTF. The CDR3 DNA is TGTGCCAGCAGTTCAGGGCAGAACTATGGCTACACCTTC.

DNA of the CDR3: TGTGCCAGCGGAGGCCAGGGGGAGCGCTCCGGGGAGCTGTTTTTT. Protein sequence: CASGGQGERSGELFF. This chain connects TRBV6-5 to TRBJ2-2, with TRBD1 matching over 7 bases. The ends lost 8 bases at V and 6 bases at J; junction bases unmatched: 12. The CDR3 spans 15 residues. CDR1 is MNHEY, CDR2 SVGAGI, per germline.

The chain joins TRBV14 to TRBJ1-2; 7 bases match TRBD1. The ends lost 7 bases at V and 8 bases at J; junction bases unmatched: 10. CDR3 length equals 13 residues. The germline gives CDR1 SGHDN, CDR2 FVKESK. CDR3 loop: CASKNTGVGGYTF. For the CDR3, the DNA is TGTGCCAGCAAAAATACAGGGGTTGGCGGCTACACCTTC.

This chain uses TRBV28 with TRBJ2-3, with 8 bases lining up with TRBD1. V gave up 10 bases and J gave up 4 bases; unmatched junction bases: 4. Germline V gene sequence: CDR1 MDHEN, CDR2 SYDVKM. The CDR3 is 12 amino acids. The CDR3 loop reads CAIRDRSDTQYF. CDR3 nucleotide sequence: TGTGCCATCCGGGACAGGTCAGATACGCAGTATTTT.

This rearrangement joins TRBV7-9 to TRBJ1-5; unclear D gene. The CDR3 runs to 14 residues. Trimming cost V 5 bases and J 6 bases, with 14 bases left between them. Germline V lookup: CDR1 SEHNR, CDR2 FQNEAQ (reference sequence). The CDR3 DNA sequence: TGTGCCAGCAGCGGGTCAGGAGGCGCTCAGCCCCAGCATTTT. This sequence encodes CASSGSGGAQPQHF.

J is TRBJ2-7 and V is TRBV11-2, with D tentatively TRBD2 (6 bases). Trimming shortened V by 4 bases and J by 6 bases, and 19 bases separated the two germline ends. The CDR3 is made up of 15 amino acids. Germline-derived CDR1 and CDR2 are SGHAT and FQNNGV. The CDR3 here is CASSSVAAVQGEQYF. The CDR3 nucleotides read TGTGCCAGCAGCTCCGTAGCGGCAGTCCAGGGCGAGCAGTACTTC. The variable domain in full, completed from reference TRBV11-2 and TRBJ2-7, reads EAGVAQSPRYKIIEKRQSVAFWCNPISGHATLYWYQQILGQGPKLLIQFQNNGVVDDSQLPKDRFSAERLKGVDSTLKIQPAKLEDSAVYLCASSSVAAVQGEQYFGPGTRLTVT.

This clone was observed a handful of times. This rearrangement joins TRBV14 to TRBJ2-7; TRBD2 is a possible D gene (5 bases). The CDR3 totals 14 residues. The germline CDR1 and CDR2 sequences are SGHDN and FVKESK. V gave up 0 bases and J gave up 3 bases, with 9 bases separating them. The CDR3 DNA reads TGTGCCAGCAGCCAAGATCCGGGAATCTACGAGCAGTACTTC. It translates to CASSQDPGIYEQYF.

The chain joins TRBV2 to TRBJ2-5, with 12 bases identical to TRBD2. Germline CDR1 SNHLY, CDR2 FYNNEI. The CDR3 sequence is 14 residues long. V lost 5 bases to trimming and J lost 4 bases; unmatched junction nucleotides: 2. CDR3 DNA sequence: TGTGCCAGCAGTCCGGGACTAGCGGGAGAGACCCAGTACTTC. Translated, it gives CASSPGLAGETQYF.